A single sample gave rise to the 24 T cell receptor beta chains below, sequenced in a study of cytomegalovirus exposure and HLA in healthy donors. Researchers ran the PCR with 60 Vbeta and 13 Jbeta primers. Clones were read by immunoSEQ multiplex PCR, and TCRdb kept only the in-frame ones, dropping some. Of 150,000 to 200,000 clones in the sample, approximately 72% were seen once. Sequencing input: PBMCs. The receptors stem from a man aged 40-50 years in good health and CMV-seropositive.

Worth noting for this clone: The same CDR3 is also encoded by other DNA sequences in this sample. This CDR3 reads CATSRQGLGAQYF. DNA for the CDR3: TGTGCCACCAGTCGACAGGGCCTTGGTGCGCAGTACTTC. The V and J genes are TRBV15 and TRBJ2-7, with 7 bases fitting TRBD1. The V gene end was trimmed by 6 bases and the J gene end by 9 bases; junction bases not matched to a gene: 11. This CDR3 comprises 13 residues. Germline-derived CDR1 and CDR2 are LNHNV and YYDKDF (reference sequence).

The V and J genes are TRBV7-8 and TRBJ1-1, with a weak D call TRBD1 (5 bases). Trimming shortened V by 1 base and J by 3 bases, and 9 bases separated the two germline ends. The CDR3 runs to 14 residues. The V gene's germline CDR1 is SGHVS and CDR2 FQNEAQ. The CDR3 is CASSLEGHDTEAFF. CDR3 DNA: TGTGCCAGCAGCTTAGAGGGGCACGACACTGAAGCTTTCTTT.

The CDR3 region is CASAITSGVPDTQYF. The CDR3 DNA follows: TGTGCCAGCGCCATTACTAGCGGGGTCCCAGATACGCAGTATTTT. The rearrangement uses TRBV21-1 and TRBJ2-3; the tabulated D call, TRBD2, remains unverified against the DNA. TRBV21-1 is an annotated pseudogene. This CDR3 region has 15 residues.

This clone was recorded once. The chain employs TRBV2 and TRBJ2-7, with TRBD1 matching over 10 bases. The CDR3 spans 13 residues. The ends lost 6 bases at V and 4 bases at J; junction bases unmatched: 3. CDR1 and CDR2 (germline): SNHLY, FYNNEI. The CDR3 bases are TGTGCCAGCAGGGGGACAGGGGCGTACGAGCAGTACTTC. Translated: CASRGTGAYEQYF.

About this clone itself: The same CDR3 is also encoded by other DNA sequences in this sample. The CDR3 protein is CASSSSTGTNEKLFF. The CDR3 DNA reads as TGTGCCAGTAGCTCCTCGACAGGAACTAATGAAAAACTGTTTTTT. This chain links TRBV19 with TRBJ1-4, with D possibly being TRBD1 (6 bases). Germline V CDR1 and CDR2: LNHDA, SQIVND (reference sequence). V lost 6 bases and J lost 1, with 12 bases in between. This CDR3 spans 15 amino acids. Together with reference TRBV19 and TRBJ1-4, the CDR3 gives the full variable domain: DGGITQSPKYLFRKEGQNVTLSCEQNLNHDAMYWYRQDPGQGLRLIYYSQIVNDFQKGDIAEGYSVSREKKESFPLTVTSAQKNPTAFYLCASSSSTGTNEKLFFGSGTQLSVL.

This chain uses TRBV19 with TRBJ2-4; D gene unclear. V shed 3 bases and J shed 11 bases, with 8 bases lying between them. Germline CDR1 LNHDA, CDR2 SQIVND (reference sequence). CDR3 length: 11 amino acids. The CDR3 DNA reads as TGTGCCAGTAGTATCTTAAGCTTTCAGTACTTC. Its translation: CASSILSFQYF.

The V gene is TRBV7-9, the J gene TRBJ2-1, with a possible D match to TRBD2 (6 bases). The germline CDR1 and CDR2 sequences are SEHNR and FQNEAQ (reference sequence). Trimming took 3 bases from V and 2 from J, leaving 14 bases between them. The CDR3 extends over 16 amino acids. The CDR3 is CASSFGGFGTYNEQFF. The DNA for the CDR3 is TGTGCCAGCAGCTTTGGAGGGTTTGGGACCTACAATGAGCAGTTCTTC.

The rearrangement links TRBV6-6 to TRBJ2-5, with TRBD2 matching 7 bases. In germline, CDR1 is MNHNY, CDR2 SVGAGI (reference sequence). CDR3 size: 16 residues. The V gene end was trimmed by 0 bases and the J gene end by 1 base; junction bases not matched to a gene: 5. CDR3 loop: CASSYSIGGSQETQYF. CDR3 nucleotide sequence: TGTGCCAGCAGTTACTCGATCGGGGGGAGCCAAGAGACCCAGTACTTC.

This clone was seen once. This sequence joins TRBV19 and TRBJ2-6; tentatively, D is TRBD2 (5 bases). V dropped 6 bases and J dropped 1 base, with 13 bases sitting between them. The CDR3 loop spans 16 amino acids. Germline CDR1 reads LNHDA; CDR2 reads SQIVND (reference sequence). The CDR3 DNA reads as TGTGCCAGTAGCCAGATACGGGAATCTGGGGCCAACGTCCTGACTTTC. This encodes CASSQIRESGANVLTF.

The chain recombines TRBV27 with TRBJ2-1, with 8 bases lining up with TRBD1. The CDR3 runs 15 residues. The V and J ends lost 2 bases and 2 bases, in that order; junction bases with no gene match: 2. Germline CDR1 and CDR2: MNHEY and SMNVEV (reference sequence). The CDR3 loop reads CASSLAGGPYNEQFF. CDR3 nucleotide sequence: TGTGCCAGCAGTTTAGCAGGGGGCCCCTACAATGAGCAGTTCTTC.

This clone was picked up a small number of times. The genes are TRBV6-6 and TRBJ1-6; D possibly corresponds to TRBD1 (5 bases). The CDR3 has 14 amino acids. V dropped 6 bases and J dropped 12 bases, with 18 bases sitting between them. Germline assignment: CDR1 MNHNY and CDR2 SVGAGI (reference sequence). The CDR3 DNA reads TGTGCCAGCAGGATCGACAGATACATGGGACCCCTCCACTTT. Its protein is CASRIDRYMGPLHF.

This clone was picked up a small number of times. The chain links TRBV27 to TRBJ1-5, with D possibly being TRBD1 (6 bases). The CDR3 runs 15 residues. CDR1 MNHEY and CDR2 SMNVEV come from the germline V gene (reference sequence). V lost 8 bases to trimming and J lost 2 bases, with 16 bases between them. The DNA of the CDR3 is TGTGCCAGCCGATCCACAGGGATGGGCAATCAGCCCCAGCATTTT. It yields the protein CASRSTGMGNQPQHF.

This sequence joins TRBV10-3 and TRBJ1-3, with a possible D match to TRBD1 (6 bases). The germline CDR1 and CDR2 sequences are ENHRY and SYGVKD. Between the trimmed V and J ends, which lost 10 bases and 3 bases, there was a span of 22 bases. CDR3 length: 16 amino acids. For the CDR3, the DNA is TGTGCCACAGGTTCCAACCTTAGGGGGATTGGAAACACCATATATTTT. Amino acid sequence: CATGSNLRGIGNTIYF.

V gene TRBV28 combines with J gene TRBJ1-2; D is unresolved. V lost 8 bases, J lost 2 bases, and 9 bases lay in between. Germline V CDR1 and CDR2: MDHEN, SYDVKM. The CDR3 is 12 residues long. CDR3 DNA sequence: TGTGCCAGCGCACTCCCGAACTATGGCTACACCTTC. It translates to CASALPNYGYTF.

This clone was detected only a few times. The rearrangement joins TRBV4-1 to TRBJ2-5; tentative D call: TRBD2 (5 bases). Germline CDR1 MGHRA, CDR2 YSYEKL. This CDR3 contains 13 residues. Trimming pared 8 bases from V and 5 bases from J, leaving 15 bases between. CDR3 nucleotides: TGCGCCAGCTCCAGGACCACGGGGGAGACCCAGTACTTC. Its translation is CASSRTTGETQYF.

V usage is TRBV30 and J usage is TRBJ1-5, with 7 bases that match TRBD1. The CDR3 runs 14 residues. Per germline, CDR1 GTSNPN and CDR2 SVGIG (reference sequence). V was pared by 0 bases and J by 7 bases, with 6 bases of the junction left unmatched. The CDR3 sequence is CAWSVSRGTQPQHF. The CDR3 DNA reads as TGTGCCTGGAGTGTATCCAGGGGGACGCAGCCCCAGCATTTT.

The rearrangement uses TRBV7-2 and TRBJ2-3; D might be TRBD2 (7 bases). In germline, CDR1 is SGHTA, CDR2 FQGNSA. The CDR3 length is 16 residues. Trimming stripped 7 bases from V and 5 bases from J, with 22 bases between. CDR3 sequence reads: CASTLGVGGAVDTQYF. Written as DNA, the CDR3 is TGTGCCAGCACCCTAGGAGTGGGGGGGGCCGTAGATACGCAGTATTTT.

CDR3 DNA sequence: TGTGCCAGCAGTCATACGAACAGGGGGCTTGAGCAGTACTTC. Residues: CASSHTNRGLEQYF. V and J are TRBV7-9 and TRBJ2-7; 9 bases align to TRBD1. The ends lost 6 bases at V and 7 bases at J; junction bases unmatched: 10. The CDR3 is 14 amino acids. Germline CDR1 is SEHNR and CDR2 is FQNEAQ (reference sequence).

The chain recombines TRBV5-4 with TRBJ2-3, with 8 bases aligning to TRBD2. The CDR3 totals 16 residues. CDR1 and CDR2 (germline): SGHNT, YYREEE (reference sequence). V lost 4 bases and J lost 2; bases outside the gene matches: 9. The CDR3 sequence: CASSPGGRGPTDTQYF. CDR3 nucleotide sequence: TGTGCCAGCAGCCCGGGGGGGCGCGGCCCCACAGATACGCAGTATTTT. The whole variable domain, filled in from reference TRBV5-4 and TRBJ2-3, reads ETGVTQSPTHLIKTRGQQVTLRCSSQSGHNTVSWYQQALGQGPQFIFQYYREEENGRGNFPPRFSGLQFPNYSSELNVNALELDDSALYLCASSPGGRGPTDTQYFGPGTRLTVL.

This clone has more than one count but fewer than ten. The rearrangement joins TRBV6-6 to TRBJ1-2; TRBD1 aligns across 8 bases. Trimming took 2 bases from V and 6 from J; bases not matched to a gene: 8. The CDR3 length is 15 residues. The germline V gene has CDR1 MNHNY and CDR2 SVGAGI (reference sequence). The CDR3 here is CASSYGRGRLDGYTF. In DNA form, the CDR3 reads TGTGCCAGCAGTTACGGCAGGGGGCGGCTGGATGGCTACACCTTC.

This clone was seen a handful of times. The rearrangement uses TRBV7-9 and TRBJ2-2, with a weak D call TRBD1 (5 bases). The CDR3 is made up of 15 amino acids. With 1 base removed from V and 3 bases from J, the gap between germline ends came to 9 bases. The germline gives CDR1 SEHNR, CDR2 FQNEAQ (reference sequence). As DNA, the CDR3 is TGTGCCAGCAGCTTAGGGACACTTTACACCGGGGAGCTGTTTTTT. Its protein is CASSLGTLYTGELFF.

This sequence joins TRBV7-2 and TRBJ1-5, with a weak D call TRBD1 (6 bases). V was clipped by 4 bases and J by 9 bases, with 22 bases between them. Germline values: CDR1 SGHTA, CDR2 FQGNSA. The length of the CDR3 is 16 residues. The CDR3 sequence: CASSSVTTGPLRPQHF. In DNA, the CDR3 is TGTGCCAGCAGCTCCGTCACGACAGGCCCTCTTAGGCCCCAGCATTTT.

V is TRBV4-3 and J is TRBJ1-5; 7 bases line up with TRBD1. The length of the CDR3 is 15 residues. With 0 bases clipped from V and 6 bases from J, the junction kept 5 bases outside the gene matches. CDR1 and CDR2 (germline): LGHNA, YSLEER. The CDR3 protein is CASSQDWQGGQPQHF. The CDR3 region has the DNA TGCGCCAGCAGCCAAGATTGGCAGGGGGGTCAGCCCCAGCATTTT.

The chain links TRBV4-3 to TRBJ2-7; 8 bases line up with TRBD1. Germline values: CDR1 LGHNA, CDR2 YSLEER. The CDR3 is made up of 14 amino acids. Trimming took 1 base from V and 4 from J; bases not matched to a gene: 3. Here the CDR3 DNA reads TGCGCCAGCAGCCAAGGTCGACAGGGGTACGAGCAGTACTTC. It yields the protein CASSQGRQGYEQYF.